Listed below are T cell receptor beta chains from one sample, sequenced in a study of TIL therapy for anti-PD-1-resistant metastatic lung cancer. Some clones are missing from TCRdb's copy, which holds only in-frame ones; the method was immunoSEQ multiplex PCR. The sample records about 100,000 clones, 50% to 70% being singletons. Sequencing used tumor tissue, obtained at baseline. Receptor source: a person between 25 and 80 years old with non-small cell lung cancer. Each CDR3 is given with its conserved first and last residue. The D gene is left open where the match is weak. The listing skips clone size in some rows; elsewhere it reads once, few, many or a size class.

>-|-|TRBV21-1|TRBJ1-5
TGTGCCAGCAGAAAAGGGGAGCAGCCCCAGCATTTT
CASRKGEQPQHF
>TRBD2|-|TRBV10-3|TRBJ2-2
TGTGCCATCAGTGCAGGACTAGCGGGAGGGTCCGGGGAGCTGTTTTTT
CAISAGLAGGSGELFF
>-|-|TRBV19|TRBJ2-5
TGTGCCAGTTCCCTAGCAGGGGTGGAGACCCAGTACTTC
CASSLAGVETQYF
>-|-|TRBV5-1|TRBJ1-2
TGCGCCAGCAGCTTGGGTCCCGGAACAGAACTATATGGCTACACCTTC
CASSLGPGTELYGYTF
>TRBD2|-|TRBV27|TRBJ2-1
TGTGCCAGCAGTTTGAGACTAGCCACCTACAATGAGCAGTTCTTC
CASSLRLATYNEQFF
>TRBD1|few|TRBV5-4|TRBJ2-3
TGTGCCAGCAGCTTGGCCCTGACAGGGGACGCGGATACGCAGTATTTT
CASSLALTGDADTQYF
>-|-|TRBV20-1|TRBJ1-2
TGCAGTGCTAGGAGGGAAACCTACACCTTC
CSARRETYTF
>-|-|TRBV7-8|TRBJ1-4
TGTGCCAGCAGCTTACCGGAGGGCGATGAAAAACTGTTTTTT
CASSLPEGDEKLFF
>TRBD2|once|TRBV27|TRBJ2-4
TGTGCCAGCAGTCCCCGGGGGGGGCATGCCAAAAACATTCAGTACTTC
CASSPRGGHAKNIQYF
>-|few|TRBV3-1/TRBV3-2|TRBJ1-3
TGTGCCAGCAGCCAGGCAGTGAGCTCTGGAAACACCATATATTTT
CASSQAVSSGNTIYF
>TRBD2|once|TRBV9|TRBJ2-1
TGTGCCAGCAGCGTAGCCCCAGGGGCGGGAGGAGGGTACAATGAGCAGTTCTTC
CASSVAPGAGGGYNEQFF
>-|few|TRBV2|TRBJ2-1
TGTGCCAGCAGTGTCGCAGGGCGGGATGAGCAGTTCTTC
CASSVAGRDEQFF
>TRBD1|-|TRBV29-1|TRBJ2-1
TGCAGCGTCGAGGGCCTATCCGGGACAGGGGACAGTCGGTCCTACAATGAGCAGTTCTTC
CSVEGLSGTGDSRSYNEQFF
>-|-|TRBV6-5|TRBJ2-5
TGTGCCAGCAGTTATCGACCGAGGGAGACCCAGTACTTC
CASSYRPRETQYF
>-|-|TRBV9|TRBJ2-2
TGTGCCAGCAGTACTAACCGGGCCGCGAACACCGGGGAGCTGTTTTTT
CASSTNRAANTGELFF
>-|-|TRBV4-2|TRBJ2-1
TGTGCCAGCAGCCGGGGGATGTCCTACAATGAGCAGTTCTTC
CASSRGMSYNEQFF
>-|-|TRBV3-1/TRBV3-2|TRBJ2-2
TGTGCCAGCAGCCCGACAGGCACCGGGGAGCTGTTTTTT
CASSPTGTGELFF
>-|few|TRBV4-1|TRBJ1-6
TGCGCCAGCAGCCAGGACCGTTCCTATAATTCACCCCTCCACTTT
CASSQDRSYNSPLHF
>-|few|TRBV6-5|TRBJ1-2
TGTGCCAGCAGTTACCGGGACCTGGGCCACTATGGCTACACCTTC
CASSYRDLGHYGYTF
>-|-|TRBV18|TRBJ2-3
TGTGCCAGCTCCTTCTTGTCTCCACCAAGCACAGATACGCAGTATTTT
CASSFLSPPSTDTQYF
>-|-|TRBV7-9|TRBJ2-3
TGTGCCAGCAGCTTAGGGCTAGGGCTCCCAGATACGCAGTATTTT
CASSLGLGLPDTQYF
>TRBD1|-|TRBV7-9|TRBJ2-5
TGTGCCAGCAGCGTCATCATCACAGGGGACCAAGAGACCCAGTACTTC
CASSVIITGDQETQYF
>TRBD1|few|TRBV5-5|TRBJ1-5
TGTGCCAGCAGCACACGACAGGGGGCCCGCCAGCCCCAGCATTTT
CASSTRQGARQPQHF
>-|few|TRBV28|TRBJ1-5
TGTGCCAGCACCACCGCGGGGGCCCTCCACCAGCCCCAGCATTTT
CASTTAGALHQPQHF
>-|-|TRBV5-6|TRBJ1-2
TGTGCCAGCAGTCCTAATTGGGCGGACTATGGCTACACCTTC
CASSPNWADYGYTF
>TRBD2|-|TRBV7-6|TRBJ2-1
TGTGCCAGCAGCTTAGACGGCGGGAGCTCCTACAATGAGCAGTTCTTC
CASSLDGGSSYNEQFF
>-|-|TRBV5-5|TRBJ2-7
TGTGCCAGCAGCTCGCCCCTTCGGGCACGGGGCTACGAGCAGTACTTC
CASSSPLRARGYEQYF
>-|-|TRBV14|TRBJ1-5
TGTGCCAGCAGCCTCACCATGAATCAGCCCCAGCATTTT
CASSLTMNQPQHF
>-|-|TRBV5-1|TRBJ1-5
TGCGCCAGCAGCCTTGGGGAGAACAATGTAGGGCCCCAGCATTTT
CASSLGENNVGPQHF
>-|-|TRBV9|TRBJ2-5
TGTGCCAGCAGCAACGGACCCCAAGAGACCCAGTACTTC
CASSNGPQETQYF
>TRBD1|-|TRBV5-1|TRBJ1-1
TGCGCCAGCAGCTTGGGACAGGGGTTGAACACTGAAGCTTTCTTT
CASSLGQGLNTEAFF
>-|-|TRBV29-1|TRBJ2-5
TGCAGCGTAGAAATAATGGGGGAGACCCAGTACTTC
CSVEIMGETQYF
>TRBD2|once|TRBV7-9|TRBJ2-1
TGTGCCAGCAGTGGACTCGGGACTAGGAACAATGAGCAGTTCTTC
CASSGLGTRNNEQFF
>-|-|TRBV7-9|TRBJ1-1
TGTGCCAGCAGCCGAGGTACTGAAGCTTTCTTT
CASSRGTEAFF
>-|once|TRBV6-6|TRBJ2-3
TGTGCCAGCAGTTCGGGTGGTTACACAGATACGCAGTATTTT
CASSSGGYTDTQYF
>TRBD2|-|TRBV7-3|TRBJ2-1
TGTGCCAGCAGCTTATTAGCGGGGGGGTACAATGAGCAGTTCTTC
CASSLLAGGYNEQFF
>-|-|TRBV5-1|TRBJ1-1
TGCGCCAGCAGACAGGGCAGGGAACAGGATGAAGCTTTCTTT
CASRQGREQDEAFF
>-|-|TRBV6-2/TRBV6-3|TRBJ1-5
TGTGCCAGCAGTTACTTAGGGGGTAGGCCGCAGCCCCAGCATTTT
CASSYLGGRPQPQHF
>TRBD2|-|TRBV9|TRBJ2-5
TGTGCCAGCAGCTTTGGACTAGCGGGGGTAGAGACCCAGTACTTC
CASSFGLAGVETQYF
>-|-|TRBV28|TRBJ2-7
TGTGCCAGCAGTTTAGGATGGGTCGCAACCTACGAGCAGTACTTC
CASSLGWVATYEQYF
>-|-|TRBV30|TRBJ2-1
TGTGCCTGGAGTGTGTCATGGGATGAGCAGTTCTTC
CAWSVSWDEQFF
>TRBD2|-|TRBV5-1|TRBJ2-1
TGCGCCAGCAGCTTGCTTGAGCGGGGGGACAATGAGCAGTTCTTC
CASSLLERGDNEQFF
>TRBD1|-|TRBV12-3/TRBV12-4|TRBJ2-1
TGTGCCAGCACCGGACAGGGGCTGTATGAGCAGTTCTTC
CASTGQGLYEQFF
>-|once|TRBV2|TRBJ1-5
TGTGCCAGCAGGACCCGTGGAACGGTTGGGGTGTCCCAGCATTTT
CASRTRGTVGVSQHF
>TRBD2|-|TRBV19|TRBJ2-7
TGTGCCAGTAGTCCCCAAGCGGGGGCTTACGAGCAGTACTTC
CASSPQAGAYEQYF
>-|few|TRBV5-6|TRBJ2-1
TGTGCCAGCAGCCAAGGGTTGGATGAGCAGTTCTTC
CASSQGLDEQFF
>-|-|TRBV28|TRBJ1-1
TGTGCCAGCAGTTTTAGGGGACCTTGGACTGAAGCTTTCTTT
CASSFRGPWTEAFF
>-|-|TRBV25-1|TRBJ1-2
TGTGCCAGCAGTACGAGGGCCTATGGCTACACCTTC
CASSTRAYGYTF
>-|large|TRBV24-1|TRBJ2-5
TGTGCCACCAGTGTCTCGTACCAAGAGACCCAGTACTTC
CATSVSYQETQYF
>-|-|TRBV13|TRBJ2-7
TGTGCCAGCAGCCAACCTCCGGGGGAAAGCTCCTACGAGCAGTACTTC
CASSQPPGESSYEQYF
>TRBD1|few|TRBV19|TRBJ1-5
TGTGCCAGTAAAATAGGGACAGACTATAGCAATCAGCCCCAGCATTTT
CASKIGTDYSNQPQHF
>-|-|TRBV28|TRBJ2-1
TGTGCCAGCAGTTTCAAGGGAGAAGCAAATGAGCAGTTCTTC
CASSFKGEANEQFF
>TRBD1|-|TRBV4-1|TRBJ2-7
TGCGCCAGCAGCCGAACCGTGACAGGGGGTACGGGACTGAGCTCCTACGAGCAGTACTTC
CASSRTVTGGTGLSSYEQYF
>-|-|TRBV19|TRBJ2-3
TGTGCCAGTAGTACCCACCGGGACCCAAAACGGGATACGCAGTATTTT
CASSTHRDPKRDTQYF
>-|-|TRBV19|TRBJ2-7
TGTGCCAGTAGAATCCACGAGCAGTACTTC
CASRIHEQYF
>TRBD1|once|TRBV15|TRBJ1-1
TGTGCCACCAGCAGGGGGGGGACAGGGAACACTGAAGCTTTCTTT
CATSRGGTGNTEAFF
>TRBD2|medium-sized|TRBV3-1/TRBV3-2|TRBJ2-1
TGTGCCAGCAGTCGTCTCGGGACTAGCGCTGACGAGCAGTTCTTC
CASSRLGTSADEQFF